The 16 T cell receptor beta chains in this list originate from one sample, sequenced in a study of T cell changes during pregnancy in multiple sclerosis. TCRdb keeps only in-frame clones here, not all; method: immunoSEQ multiplex PCR. This sample has about 36,000 clones, with 88% found just once. Sequencing used CD4+ T cells from peripheral blood mononuclear cells, obtained in the first trimester of pregnancy. All receptors come from a female donor with multiple sclerosis, enrolled in a pregnancy study.

The chain carries TRBV19 and TRBJ1-4, with 7 bases identical to TRBD1. Germline loops: CDR1 LNHDA, CDR2 SQIVND (reference sequence). This CDR3 spans 15 amino acids. V lost 8 bases and J lost 0; bases outside the gene matches: 6. The CDR3 reads CASQGQLATNEKLFF. Written as DNA, the CDR3 is TGTGCCAGTCAGGGACAGCTTGCAACTAATGAAAAACTGTTTTTT.

V usage is TRBV7-2 and J usage is TRBJ2-1, with 11 positions matching TRBD1. This CDR3 spans 17 amino acids. The germline V gene encodes CDR1 SGHTA and CDR2 FQGNSA. V lost 5 bases and J lost 5; bases outside the gene matches: 11. The CDR3 here is CASSQSSGQGANNEQFF. In DNA, the CDR3 is TGTGCCAGCAGCCAGAGTAGTGGACAGGGGGCAAACAATGAGCAGTTCTTC.

This chain connects TRBV29-1 to TRBJ2-7; D call uncertain. CDR1 SQVTM and CDR2 ANQGSEA come from the germline V gene. Trimming took 0 bases from V and 2 from J, leaving 8 bases between them. This CDR3 region has 13 residues. The CDR3 coding sequence is TGCAGCGTTGAAGAGACAAGTCCCTACGAGCAGTACTTC. This translates into CSVEETSPYEQYF.

The chain combines TRBV7-6 with TRBJ2-4; TRBD2 aligns across 7 bases. Trimming cost V 5 bases and J 6 bases; bases outside gene matches: 13. Germline CDR1 reads SGHVS; CDR2 reads FNYEAQ. The CDR3 length is 16 residues. CDR3 in DNA: TGTGCCAGCAGCCCTGAGGGGAAGTGGGAGGGAAACATTCAGTACTTC. Residues: CASSPEGKWEGNIQYF.

This clone appeared a single time. The chain employs TRBV19 and TRBJ2-1, with 9 bases lining up with TRBD2. The CDR3 loop spans 14 amino acids. Germline lookup yields CDR1 LNHDA and CDR2 SQIVND (reference sequence). Trimming took 5 bases from V and 8 from J; bases not matched to a gene: 7. The CDR3 DNA follows: TGTGCCAGTAGTCCCACTAGCGGGTTTTATGAGCAGTTCTTC. Its translation: CASSPTSGFYEQFF.

The chain carries TRBV28 and TRBJ1-2; tentative D call: TRBD1 (5 bases). Per germline, CDR1 MDHEN and CDR2 SYDVKM. The CDR3 is 13 amino acids. Trimming removed 4 bases from V and 6 bases from J, with 12 bases in between. CDR3 loop: CASSSDTANGYTF. CDR3 in DNA: TGTGCCAGCAGTTCGGACACCGCTAATGGCTACACCTTC.

This chain uses TRBV5-4 with TRBJ2-6, with D unresolved. There are 15 residues in the CDR3. The germline gives CDR1 SGHNT, CDR2 YYREEE (reference sequence). Trimming left V 4 bases short and J 2 bases short, with 10 bases between. The CDR3 DNA reads as TGTGCCAGCAGCCCGAACACCCCTGGGGCCAACGTCCTGACTTTC. It yields the protein CASSPNTPGANVLTF.

This clone appeared a single time. The CDR3 coding sequence is TGCGCCAGCCCTACAAGGGGCGGGGGGAAGGGGACCGGGGAGCTGTTTTTT. Amino acid sequence: CASPTRGGGKGTGELFF. The chain couples TRBV10-1 to TRBJ2-2; 8 bases line up with TRBD2. The V gene's germline CDR1 is WNHNN and CDR2 SYGVQD (reference sequence). Trimming removed 8 bases from V and 5 bases from J; junction bases left unmatched: 16. The CDR3 loop spans 17 amino acids.

This sequence joins TRBV28 and TRBJ1-2; 8 positions agree with TRBD1. The V and J ends lost 5 bases and 10 bases, in that order; junction bases with no gene match: 12. From germline, CDR1 is MDHEN and CDR2 SYDVKM. The CDR3 contains 14 residues. CDR3 residues: CASSNWTGRSVYTF. CDR3 bases: TGTGCCAGCAGTAACTGGACAGGGCGGTCAGTCTACACCTTC.

V is TRBV6-1 and J is TRBJ1-1; 8 bases are a match to TRBD1. V dropped 8 bases and J dropped 1; count of bases not matched to a gene: 6. In germline, CDR1 is MNHNS, CDR2 SASEGT. The CDR3 is made up of 14 amino acids. The CDR3 reads CASENRGTNTEAFF. The DNA of the CDR3 is TGTGCCAGCGAAAACAGGGGGACGAACACTGAAGCTTTCTTT.

The rearrangement links TRBV6-6 to TRBJ1-4; the D gene is possibly TRBD1 (5 bases). CDR1 is MNHNY and CDR2 is SVGAGI in the germline V gene (reference sequence). The germline V and J ends were trimmed by 6 bases and 0 bases, with 14 bases remaining between them. The CDR3 consists of 16 residues. CDR3 nucleotide sequence: TGTGCCAGCAGCCCCGGGGGGGGAGCAACTAATGAAAAACTGTTTTTT. It translates to CASSPGGGATNEKLFF.

The chain combines TRBV5-5 with TRBJ2-6, with 9 positions matching TRBD1. The CDR3 has 18 amino acids. Germline CDR1 reads SGHKS; CDR2 reads YYEKEE (reference sequence). The junction had 6 bases not matched to a gene; V was cut back by 2 bases and J by 0 bases. In DNA, the CDR3 is TGTGCCAGCAGCTTAACCGGGACAGGGAGCTCTGGGGCCAACGTCCTGACTTTC. It is translated as CASSLTGTGSSGANVLTF.

The chain employs TRBV5-4 and TRBJ1-2; 8 positions agree with TRBD1. CDR1 is SGHNT and CDR2 is YYREEE in the germline V gene (reference sequence). The CDR3 is 15 residues long. The V and J ends lost 5 bases and 3 bases, in that order; junction bases with no gene match: 9. The CDR3 region is CASRPGQGTDYGYTF. The CDR3 bases are TGTGCCAGCAGGCCCGGACAGGGTACGGACTATGGCTACACCTTC. Full variable domain (outside the CDR3, taken from reference TRBV5-4 and TRBJ1-2): ETGVTQSPTHLIKTRGQQVTLRCSSQSGHNTVSWYQQALGQGPQFIFQYYREEENGRGNFPPRFSGLQFPNYSSELNVNALELDDSALYLCASRPGQGTDYGYTFGSGTRLTVV.

V is TRBV28 and J is TRBJ2-2; D is perhaps TRBD2 (5 bases). This CDR3 spans 14 amino acids. Germline V gives CDR1 MDHEN, CDR2 SYDVKM. The V end was cut by 2 bases, the J end by 5 bases, with 9 bases between. The CDR3 DNA sequence: TGTGCCAGCAGTTTAAACAGCGGAACCGGGGAGCTGTTTTTT. This gives the protein CASSLNSGTGELFF.

The chain is built from TRBV19 and TRBJ2-7, with D possibly TRBD2 on 5 matching bases. Germline loops: CDR1 LNHDA, CDR2 SQIVND (reference sequence). This CDR3 contains 14 residues. Trimming stripped 1 base from V and 5 bases from J, with 12 bases between. The CDR3 nucleotides read TGTGCCAGTAGTATAGCGCCGGCGGGCAACGAGCAGTACTTC. Protein: CASSIAPAGNEQYF.

The chain joins TRBV6-1 to TRBJ1-1; TRBD1 matches at 7 bases. The CDR3 is 15 residues long. Germline V lookup: CDR1 MNHNS, CDR2 SASEGT. The J segment lost 5 bases and the V segment lost 1 base, leaving 7 bases of the junction unmatched. This CDR3 is CASSEGIPGQTEAFF. CDR3 nucleotides: TGTGCCAGCAGTGAAGGGATTCCGGGACAGACTGAAGCTTTCTTT.